Presented here are 13 T cell receptor beta chains from one specimen sequenced in a study of blood T cell repertoires in COVID-19. Produced via immunoSEQ multiplex PCR; TCRdb's table is partial and in-frame only. The sample lists about 300,000 clones; around 86% were seen once. Sequences were obtained from peripheral blood. The source is a man in his sixties or seventies with acute or convalescent COVID-19.

This chain's CDR3 is CASSVQGREQYF. The CDR3 DNA reads TGTGCCAGCAGTGTACAGGGACGCGAGCAGTACTTC. This chain uses TRBV27 with TRBJ2-7; tentative D call: TRBD1 (6 bases). The CDR3 totals 12 residues. Germline V gene sequence: CDR1 MNHEY, CDR2 SMNVEV (reference sequence). V lost 5 bases, J lost 6 bases, and 11 bases lay in between.

This chain uses TRBV2 with TRBJ2-6; no definite D call. Germline-derived CDR1 and CDR2 are SNHLY and FYNNEI. V was cut by 7 bases and J by 0 bases, with 13 bases left in between. The CDR3 is 16 amino acids. The CDR3 DNA reads as TGTGCCAGCACGCCCTACAGCAGCTCTGGGGCCAACGTCCTGACTTTC. Its translation is CASTPYSSSGANVLTF. Based on the CDR3 plus reference TRBV2 and TRBJ2-6, the full variable domain is EPEVTQTPSHQVTQMGQEVILRCVPISNHLYFYWYRQILGQKVEFLVSFYNNEISEKSEIFDDQFSVERPDGSNFTLKIRSTKLEDSAMYFCASTPYSSSGANVLTFGAGSRLTVL.

This chain links TRBV6-1 with TRBJ2-5; D uncertain. Germline V gene data show CDR1 as MNHNS and CDR2 as SASEGT. V was clipped by 3 bases and J by 4 bases, with 12 bases between them. There are 14 residues in the CDR3. CDR3 sequence (DNA): TGTGCCAGCAGTGATGTGATAGTCCGAGAGACCCAGTACTTC. Protein product: CASSDVIVRETQYF.

The genes are TRBV9 and TRBJ1-1, with 7 bases lining up with TRBD1. The junction had 7 bases not matched to a gene; V was cut back by 4 bases and J by 1 base. The CDR3 sequence is 15 residues long. Germline-derived CDR1 and CDR2 are SGDLS and YYNGEE. In DNA, the CDR3 is TGTGCCAGCAGCCCTTACACAGGGGCGAACACTGAAGCTTTCTTT. Protein: CASSPYTGANTEAFF. The entire variable domain, with the rest obtained from reference TRBV9 and TRBJ1-1, is as follows: DSGVTQTPKHLITATGQRVTLRCSPRSGDLSVYWYQQSLDQGLQFLIQYYNGEERAKGNILERFSAQQFPDLHSELNLSSLELGDSALYFCASSPYTGANTEAFFGQGTRLTVV.

The chain combines TRBV28 with TRBJ1-1, with D uncertain. CDR3 length: 15 amino acids. V was clipped by 5 bases and J by 1 base, with 14 bases between them. From germline, CDR1 is MDHEN and CDR2 SYDVKM. CDR3 protein: CASSPPTISNTEAFF. Here the CDR3 DNA reads TGTGCCAGCAGTCCCCCGACAATTTCGAACACTGAAGCTTTCTTT.

In its sample, this clone was seen a few times. The rearrangement uses TRBV24-1 and TRBJ1-2; D possibly corresponds to TRBD1 (6 bases). In germline, CDR1 is KGHDR, CDR2 SFDVKD. The CDR3 consists of 13 residues. V lost 7 bases and J lost 4, with 12 bases in between. The CDR3 loop is CATSPQGSYGYTF. For the CDR3, the DNA is TGTGCCACCAGCCCCCAGGGGTCCTATGGCTACACCTTC.

This chain connects TRBV9 to TRBJ1-1, with D perhaps TRBD1 (5 bases). Germline V CDR1 and CDR2: SGDLS, YYNGEE. V lost 0 bases and J lost 4, with 16 bases in between. The CDR3 runs to 16 residues. The CDR3 loop reads CASSVDSWAGSTEAFF. For the CDR3, the DNA is TGTGCCAGCAGCGTAGATTCGTGGGCAGGGTCCACTGAAGCTTTCTTT.

The chain couples TRBV9 to TRBJ1-4; no reliable D call. CDR3 length: 14 amino acids. The V end was cut by 7 bases, the J end by 0 bases, with 10 bases between. Per the germline V gene, CDR1 is SGDLS and CDR2 is YYNGEE. CDR3: CASGGRATNEKLFF. CDR3 bases: TGTGCCAGCGGAGGACGGGCAACTAATGAAAAACTGTTTTTT.

This clone was picked up one time. The rearrangement joins TRBV9 to TRBJ2-3; D is possibly TRBD1 (8 bases). CDR1 and CDR2 (germline): SGDLS, YYNGEE. CDR3 length: 16 amino acids. The V and J ends lost 0 bases and 4 bases respectively, with 15 bases between them. The CDR3 DNA sequence: TGTGCCAGCAGCGTAGCGGGGGGACAGGCTTCAGATACGCAGTATTTT. This gives the protein CASSVAGGQASDTQYF.

With regard to this clone: The same CDR3 also results from other DNA sequences found in this sample. The chain uses TRBV7-9 and TRBJ1-4, with 8 bases fitting TRBD1. Germline V gene lookup returns CDR1 SEHNR and CDR2 FQNEAQ (reference sequence). The V gene end was trimmed by 5 bases and the J gene end by 5 bases; junction bases not matched to a gene: 4. This CDR3 has 14 residues. The CDR3 DNA reads TGTGCCAGCAGCCGTGGACAGGGAAATGAAAAACTGTTTTTT. It is translated as CASSRGQGNEKLFF.

The chain joins TRBV11-3 to TRBJ2-3; unclear D gene. CDR3 length: 13 amino acids. V lost 4 bases and J 4 bases, leaving 9 bases between the germline ends. The germline V gene has CDR1 SGHNT and CDR2 YENEEA. The CDR3 reads CASSSVVADTQYF. As DNA, the CDR3 is TGTGCCAGCAGCTCTGTAGTGGCAGATACGCAGTATTTT.

The genes are TRBV24-1 and TRBJ2-7; TRBD2 matches 7 bases. Per the germline V gene, CDR1 is KGHDR and CDR2 is SFDVKD. Germline trimming cut 3 bases from V and 3 bases from J; bases unmatched to any gene: 13. The CDR3 runs 17 residues. CDR3 sequence (DNA): TGTGCCACCAGTGATGGGGGGGGGACCAACGGAGACTACGAGCAGTACTTC. This codes for CATSDGGGTNGDYEQYF.

The chain combines TRBV4-3 with TRBJ1-6; TRBD1 might be the D (5 bases). The CDR3 has 14 amino acids. Germline CDR1 reads LGHNA; CDR2 reads YSLEER. V lost 0 bases to trimming and J lost 9 bases, with 9 bases between them. The CDR3 nucleotides read TGCGCCAGCAGCCAAGACCAGGGCATTTCACCCCTCCACTTT. This translates into CASSQDQGISPLHF.